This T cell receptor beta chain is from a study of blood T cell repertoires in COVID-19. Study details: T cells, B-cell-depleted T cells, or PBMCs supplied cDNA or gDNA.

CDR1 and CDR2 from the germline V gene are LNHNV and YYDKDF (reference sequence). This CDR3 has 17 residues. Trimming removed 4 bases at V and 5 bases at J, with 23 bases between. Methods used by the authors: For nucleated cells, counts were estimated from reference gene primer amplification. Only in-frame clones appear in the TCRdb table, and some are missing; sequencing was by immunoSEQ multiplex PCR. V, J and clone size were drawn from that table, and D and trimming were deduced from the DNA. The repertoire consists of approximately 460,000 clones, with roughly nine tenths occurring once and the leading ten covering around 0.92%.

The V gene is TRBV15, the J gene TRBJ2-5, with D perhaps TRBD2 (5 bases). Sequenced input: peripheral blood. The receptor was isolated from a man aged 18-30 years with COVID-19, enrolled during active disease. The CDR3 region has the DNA TGTGCCACCAGCATTGAAGAGATGGGATCAAGGAGGGAGACCCAGTACTTC. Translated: CATSIEEMGSRRETQYF.